This is a list of T cell receptor beta chains from one sample in a study of CD8 T cells in Susac syndrome. One entry per CDR3 protein results from TCRdb running MiXCR on the immunoSEQ multiplex PCR reads. The top ten clones hold almost 0.095% of a sample with 150,000 to 200,000 distinct CDR3 sequences, 94% of them seen once. Source material: CD4+ T cells from PBMCs. The receptors derive from a human donor with multiple sclerosis. Each CDR3 is given with its conserved first and last residue. A D gene is named only where the DNA matches it firmly. For some rows the clone size is stated as once, few or many, or as a class when expanded; others skip it.

v_call: TRBV12-3/TRBV12-4
d_call: TRBD2
clone_size: NA
j_call: TRBJ2-7
cdr3_aa: CASSPGLAAAGYEQYF
cdr3_nt: TGTGCCAGCAGCCCGGGACTAGCGGCGGCCGGGTACGAGCAGTACTTC

v_call: TRBV4-1
d_call: NA
clone_size: NA
j_call: TRBJ1-3
cdr3_aa: CASSHHGGGNTIYF
cdr3_nt: TGCGCCAGCAGCCATCACGGGGGAGGAAACACCATATATTTT

v_call: TRBV5-1
d_call: NA
clone_size: NA
j_call: TRBJ1-4
cdr3_aa: CASSPSGGYNEKLFF
cdr3_nt: TGCGCCAGCAGCCCCTCGGGGGGTTATAATGAAAAACTGTTTTTT

v_call: TRBV25-1
d_call: NA
clone_size: NA
j_call: TRBJ2-1
cdr3_aa: CASEGGGVAGQLF
cdr3_nt: TGTGCCAGCGAGGGGGGAGGGGTAGCAGGGCAGCTCTTC

v_call: TRBV27
d_call: TRBD1
clone_size: NA
j_call: TRBJ2-7
cdr3_aa: CASSLLGDRVEYEQYF
cdr3_nt: TGTGCCAGCAGTTTATTGGGGGACAGGGTTGAGTACGAGCAGTACTTC

v_call: TRBV12-3/TRBV12-4
d_call: TRBD1
clone_size: once
j_call: TRBJ2-7
cdr3_aa: CASSSGTGRNEQYF
cdr3_nt: TGTGCCAGCAGCTCCGGGACAGGCCGAAACGAGCAGTACTTC

v_call: TRBV30
d_call: NA
clone_size: NA
j_call: TRBJ1-4
cdr3_aa: CAWSPAGWTNEKLFF
cdr3_nt: TGTGCCTGGAGCCCTGCGGGGTGGACTAATGAAAAACTGTTTTTT

v_call: TRBV7-8
d_call: TRBD1
clone_size: NA
j_call: TRBJ2-7
cdr3_aa: CASSFVLGQGNSYEQYF
cdr3_nt: TGTGCCAGCAGCTTCGTTCTGGGACAGGGGAACTCCTACGAGCAGTACTTC

v_call: TRBV6-1
d_call: NA
clone_size: NA
j_call: TRBJ1-2
cdr3_aa: CASGREQKRTF
cdr3_nt: TGTGCCAGCGGGAGGGAACAGAAGAGGACCTTC

v_call: TRBV30
d_call: NA
clone_size: NA
j_call: TRBJ2-3
cdr3_aa: CAWRSGTDTQYF
cdr3_nt: TGTGCCTGGAGATCAGGCACAGATACGCAGTATTTT

v_call: TRBV18
d_call: NA
clone_size: NA
j_call: TRBJ1-5
cdr3_aa: CASSPMGNQPQHF
cdr3_nt: TGTGCCAGCTCACCCATGGGCAATCAGCCCCAGCATTTT

v_call: TRBV5-6
d_call: TRBD1
clone_size: NA
j_call: TRBJ1-5
cdr3_aa: CASSFRRDRGRQPQHF
cdr3_nt: TGTGCCAGCAGCTTTCGCCGGGACAGGGGGCGGCAGCCCCAGCATTTT

v_call: TRBV6-5
d_call: NA
clone_size: NA
j_call: TRBJ1-1
cdr3_aa: CASSPTRVNTEAFF
cdr3_nt: TGTGCCAGCAGCCCAACTCGGGTGAACACTGAAGCTTTCTTT

v_call: TRBV5-6
d_call: TRBD1
clone_size: NA
j_call: TRBJ2-3
cdr3_aa: CASSPDRATQYF
cdr3_nt: TGTGCCAGCAGCCCCGACAGGGCCACGCAGTATTTT

v_call: TRBV24-1
d_call: NA
clone_size: NA
j_call: TRBJ1-1
cdr3_aa: CATINGQNTEAFF
cdr3_nt: TGTGCCACCATCAACGGACAGAACACTGAAGCTTTCTTT

v_call: TRBV15
d_call: NA
clone_size: NA
j_call: TRBJ1-1
cdr3_aa: CATSSPIADGLNTEAFF
cdr3_nt: TGTGCCACCAGCTCACCCATCGCCGACGGATTGAACACTGAAGCTTTCTTT

v_call: TRBV19
d_call: TRBD1
clone_size: NA
j_call: TRBJ2-5
cdr3_aa: CASTGGGLRETQYF
cdr3_nt: TGTGCCAGTACAGGGGGCGGGTTGCGAGAGACCCAGTACTTC

v_call: TRBV30
d_call: TRBD1
clone_size: NA
j_call: TRBJ2-5
cdr3_aa: CAWSGRVGQGVLKTQYF
cdr3_nt: TGTGCCTGGAGTGGACGCGTGGGACAGGGGGTTCTAAAGACCCAGTACTTC

v_call: TRBV5-1
d_call: TRBD1
clone_size: NA
j_call: TRBJ1-3
cdr3_aa: CASSLGTGVNTIYF
cdr3_nt: TGCGCCAGCAGCCTAGGGACAGGGGTAAACACCATATATTTT

v_call: TRBV9
d_call: NA
clone_size: NA
j_call: TRBJ2-1
cdr3_aa: CASSISGYSYNEQFF
cdr3_nt: TGTGCCAGCAGTATAAGCGGGTACTCCTACAATGAGCAGTTCTTC

v_call: TRBV29-1
d_call: NA
clone_size: NA
j_call: TRBJ2-6
cdr3_aa: CSAPLNSGANVLTF
cdr3_nt: TGCAGCGCCCCACTTAACTCTGGGGCCAACGTCCTGACTTTC

v_call: TRBV15
d_call: NA
clone_size: NA
j_call: TRBJ1-1
cdr3_aa: CATSRERTLNTEAFF
cdr3_nt: TGTGCCACCAGCAGAGAAAGAACCTTGAACACTGAAGCTTTCTTT

v_call: TRBV3-1
d_call: TRBD2
clone_size: few
j_call: TRBJ2-1
cdr3_aa: CASSLLGAGGNEQFF
cdr3_nt: TGTGCCAGCAGCCTCCTAGGAGCGGGGGGAAATGAGCAGTTCTTC